The source of this T cell receptor beta chain is a study of OX40 agonist ivuxolimab in advanced cancers. Across the study: Ivuxolimab is a fully human IgG2 antibody that activates OX40 (CD134).

Sequenced by immunoSEQ multiplex PCR; TCRdb stores in-frame clones only, minus some. This sample yields about 54,000 clones, of which just over 90% are seen a single time; roughly 12% belongs to the top ten. Study-wide results and limits: Near-lowest levels of clonal expansion characterized partial responders at 0.1-3.0 mg/kg. A proportion of nonresponders additionally exhibited low normalized T-cell clonal expansion.

About this clone: As yet, its antigen is unknown.

This CDR3 is 12 amino acids long. Sequenced material: CD4+ or CD8+ T cells sorted from blood, taken in a trial of the OX40 agonist ivuxolimab. This sequence joins TRBV12-2 and TRBJ2-3; TRBD2, the table's D call, was not compared with the DNA. TRBV12-2 is reported as a pseudogene. This clonotype was obtained from an adult with an advanced solid tumor such as melanoma, head and neck, liver or kidney cancer. CDR3 amino acids: CASREATDTQYF. In DNA, the CDR3 is TGTGCAAGTCGCGAGGCCACAGATACGCAGTATTTT.